This T cell receptor beta chain came from a study of T cell repertoires in cytomegalovirus infection. Many counts were recorded for this clonotype. Per germline, CDR1 SNHLY and CDR2 FYNNEI. V lost 5 bases and J lost 3; bases outside the gene matches: 9. The CDR3 runs 16 residues. TCRdb reprocessed the reads via MiXCR and lists one record per CDR3 protein. The sample contains about 450,000 distinct CDR3 sequences, approximately 33% of which appear only once. The chain recombines TRBV2 with TRBJ2-3; 9 nucleotides align to TRBD2. This clonotype originated in a human donor in good health (CMV status not recorded). Some clones in this sample may be carry-over from other donors' samples. The sample consisted of PBMCs. The CDR3 region is CASSSLGSGGTDTQYF. The CDR3, as DNA: TGTGCCAGCAGTTCCCTGGGTAGCGGGGGAACAGATACGCAGTATTTT. The full variable domain, its missing parts supplied by reference TRBV2 and TRBJ2-3, is EPEVTQTPSHQVTQMGQEVILRCVPISNHLYFYWYRQILGQKVEFLVSFYNNEISEKSEIFDDQFSVERPDGSNFTLKIRSTKLEDSAMYFCASSSLGSGGTDTQYFGPGTRLTVL.